This entry concerns a single T cell receptor (beta chain). The data derive from a study of tumor-infiltrating lymphocytes in oesophageal squamous cell carcinoma. From the PCR reads, TCRdb called clonotypes with MiXCR, one entry per CDR3 protein. The data show 8,500 to 14,000 distinct CDR3 sequences, around 58% seen once. Germline V gene sequence: CDR1 MNHNY, CDR2 SVGAGI (reference sequence). This CDR3 spans 15 amino acids. Material: esophageal tumor tissue. The sequence came from a male donor with esophageal squamous cell carcinoma. The rearrangement links TRBV6-6 to TRBJ2-7, with TRBD2 matching 12 bases. The end of the DNA is better explained by TRBJ2-1, so the J call may be wrong. The CDR3 is CASSYVTSGRNEQFF. As DNA, the CDR3 is TGTGCCAGCAGTTATGTGACTAGCGGGAGAAATGAGCAGTTCTTC.